This T cell receptor (beta chain) appears in the sequencing data of a study of radiotherapy plus CTLA-4 blockade in lung cancer (dated 2018 in TCRdb). About the study as a whole: Objective responses were observed in approximately 17% of enrolled patients, and disease control was achieved in 25% to 35%. The study at large found these results: The strongest predictors of response, as reported, were early dynamic changes in blood T cell clones along with a rise in serum interferon-beta after radiation. After treatment with radiotherapy and ipilimumab, TCR clones that originated in tumors expanded in peripheral blood.

The library was built by means of the immunoSEQ multiplex PCR assay. In TCRdb, the immuneACCESS table is reduced to in-frame sequences with V and J assigned. These tables do not hold every clone; where another copy was compared, an unresolved V gene accounts for under half, and the others remain unexplained. The sample contains 48,000 or so clones, about 83% of them found a single time. The top ten hold roughly 4.9% of the sample. V drops 2 bases and J drops 5 bases, leaving 19 bases in between. The CDR3 runs 15 amino acids, cysteine and phenylalanine included. Just CDR3 DNA is preserved here, 45 bases in frame from base 1. CDR1 and CDR2 are drawn from the germline V gene: SQVTM, ANQGSEA. This clone was recorded only once. What antigen it recognizes has not been identified. The sample holds no much larger clone one base away, and base qualities are not on file. The study evaluated CTLA-4 blockade (ipilimumab) given together with focal radiation therapy in patients who had chemo-refractory metastatic non-small-cell lung cancer.

The chain was built from TRBV29-1 and TRBJ2-7, and possibly TRBD1, on 7 matching bases. Sequences were derived from peripheral blood, sampled from a patient treated with radiotherapy plus ipilimumab. This sequence was found in a human donor with non-small cell lung cancer whose response to radiotherapy plus ipilimumab could not be evaluated. The nucleotide sequence reads as follows: TGCAGCGTTGAATGGGCTCGGGGCAGGGGGGACGAGCAGTACTTC. Translation gives CSVEWARGRGDEQYF.